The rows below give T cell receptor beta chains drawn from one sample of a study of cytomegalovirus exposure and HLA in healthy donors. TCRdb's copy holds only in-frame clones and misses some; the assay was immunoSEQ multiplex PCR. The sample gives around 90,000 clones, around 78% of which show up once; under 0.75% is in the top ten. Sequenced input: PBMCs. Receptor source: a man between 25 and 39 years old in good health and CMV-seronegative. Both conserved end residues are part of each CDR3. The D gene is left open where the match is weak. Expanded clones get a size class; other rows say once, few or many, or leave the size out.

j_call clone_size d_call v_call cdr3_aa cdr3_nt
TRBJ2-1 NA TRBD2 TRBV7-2 CASSSGLAGGNEQFF TGTGCCAGCAGCTCGGGACTAGCGGGGGGCAATGAGCAGTTCTTC
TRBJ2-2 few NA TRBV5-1 CASSPLANTGELFF TGCGCCAGCAGTCCTCTGGCTAACACCGGGGAGCTGTTTTTT
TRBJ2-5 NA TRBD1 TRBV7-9 CASSSGTGVAETQYF TGTGCCAGCAGCTCCGGGACAGGGGTGGCGGAGACCCAGTACTTC
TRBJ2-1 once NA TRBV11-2 CASSSGQKQFF TGTGCCAGCAGCTCCGGACAGAAGCAGTTCTTC
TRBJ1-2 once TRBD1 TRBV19 CASSISGTGNYGYTF TGTGCCAGTAGTATTTCCGGGACAGGGAACTATGGCTACACCTTC
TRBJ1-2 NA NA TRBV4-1 CASSPTPREAYGYTF TGCGCCAGCAGCCCGACCCCCAGGGAGGCCTATGGCTACACCTTC
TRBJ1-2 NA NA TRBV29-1 CSVEDRGAYGYTF TGCAGCGTTGAAGATCGGGGGGCTTATGGCTACACCTTC
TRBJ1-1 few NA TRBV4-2 CASSQDTAGTEAFF TGTGCCAGCAGCCAAGATACAGCAGGAACTGAAGCTTTCTTT
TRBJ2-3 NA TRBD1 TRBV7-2 CASRPGTGYTDTQYF TGTGCCAGCAGACCCGGGACAGGGTACACAGATACGCAGTATTTT
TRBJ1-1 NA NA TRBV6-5 CASMIGVGITEAFF TGTGCCAGCATGATCGGGGTTGGTATCACTGAAGCTTTCTTT
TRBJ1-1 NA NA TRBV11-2 CASSFTAMNTEAFF TGTGCCAGCAGCTTTACAGCTATGAACACTGAAGCTTTCTTT
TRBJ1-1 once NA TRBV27 CASRQVSGYTEAFF TGTGCCAGCAGACAGGTCTCAGGGTACACTGAAGCTTTCTTT
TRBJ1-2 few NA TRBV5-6 CASSMEAGALGGYTF TGTGCCAGCAGCATGGAGGCAGGGGCCCTTGGTGGCTACACCTTC
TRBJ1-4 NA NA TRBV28 CASSLQGQEEKLFF TGTGCCAGCAGCCTACAGGGCCAAGAAGAAAAACTGTTTTTT
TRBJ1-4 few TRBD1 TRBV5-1 CASSLGDRRTTNEKLFF TGCGCCAGCAGCTTAGGGGACAGGCGAACAACTAATGAAAAACTGTTTTTT
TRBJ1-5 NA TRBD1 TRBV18 CASSLRQGNQPQHF TGTGCCAGCTCACTCCGACAGGGGAATCAGCCCCAGCATTTT
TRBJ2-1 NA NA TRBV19 CASSISGYYNEQFF TGTGCCAGTAGTATTAGTGGTTATTACAATGAGCAGTTCTTC
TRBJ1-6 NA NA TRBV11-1 CASSLGLGVNSPLHF TGTGCCAGCAGCCTGGGGCTAGGGGTTAATTCACCCCTCCACTTT
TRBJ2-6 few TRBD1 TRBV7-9 CSSSSNRGLGANVLTF TGTTCCAGCAGCTCCAACAGGGGGCTGGGGGCCAACGTCCTGACTTTC
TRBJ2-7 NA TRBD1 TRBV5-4 CASSTLDRATYEQYF TGTGCCAGCAGCACTTTGGACAGGGCGACCTACGAGCAGTACTTC
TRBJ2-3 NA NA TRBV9 CASSVEQTDTQYF TGTGCCAGCAGCGTAGAACAGACAGATACGCAGTATTTT
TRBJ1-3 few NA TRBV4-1 CASSQDPGSSGNTIYF TGCGCCAGCAGCCAAGATCCTGGCAGCTCTGGAAACACCATATATTTT
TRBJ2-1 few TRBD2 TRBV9 CASSATVLAGVYNEQFF TGTGCCAGCAGCGCTACAGTGCTAGCGGGGGTTTACAATGAGCAGTTCTTC
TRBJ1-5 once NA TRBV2 CASSEAGSLPPQHF TGTGCCAGCAGTGAAGCGGGTAGCCTCCCGCCCCAGCATTTT
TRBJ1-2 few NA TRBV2 CASQGSELYGYTF TGTGCCAGCCAGGGATCCGAACTCTATGGCTACACCTTC
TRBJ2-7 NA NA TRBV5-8 CASSLTGSYEQYF TGTGCCAGCAGCTTAACGGGCTCCTACGAGCAGTACTTC
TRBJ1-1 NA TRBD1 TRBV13 CASSFDRGKTEAFF TGTGCCAGCAGCTTTGACAGGGGTAAGACTGAAGCTTTCTTT
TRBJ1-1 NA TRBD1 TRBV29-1 CSVGTDQAFF TGCAGCGTCGGGACAGACCAAGCTTTCTTT
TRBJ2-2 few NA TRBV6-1 CASSERAGELFF TGTGCCAGCAGTGAGCGGGCCGGGGAGCTGTTTTTT
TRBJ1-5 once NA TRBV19 CASSISGGAGNQPQHF TGTGCCAGTAGTATATCGGGGGGCGCGGGCAATCAGCCCCAGCATTTT
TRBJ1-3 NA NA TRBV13 CASSLGLARSAGNTIYF TGTGCCAGCAGCTTAGGTCTGGCGCGGTCTGCTGGAAACACCATATACTTT
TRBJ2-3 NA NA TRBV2 CASAGGYTDTQYF TGTGCCAGCGCCGGGGGATACACAGATACGCAGTATTTT
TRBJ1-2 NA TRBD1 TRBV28 CASSLASSGQRNYGYTF TGTGCCAGCAGTTTAGCCTCTTCGGGACAGCGGAACTATGGCTACACCTTC
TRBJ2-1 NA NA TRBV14 CASSPPETSTHNEQFF TGTGCCAGCAGCCCCCCCGAGACTAGTACTCACAATGAGCAGTTCTTC
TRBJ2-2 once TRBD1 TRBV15 CATSNRGIRELFF TGTGCCACCAGCAACAGGGGAATTCGTGAGCTGTTTTTT
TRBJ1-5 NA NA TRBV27 CASSFHLTPGSNQPQHF TGTGCCAGCAGTTTTCACCTCACCCCAGGCAGCAATCAGCCCCAGCATTTT
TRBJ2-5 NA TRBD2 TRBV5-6 CASSLLAGVLEETQYF TGTGCCAGCAGCTTGCTAGCGGGGGTGTTGGAAGAGACCCAGTACTTC
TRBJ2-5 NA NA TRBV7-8 CASSLKLPEETQYF TGTGCCAGCAGCTTAAAACTACCCGAGGAGACCCAGTACTTC
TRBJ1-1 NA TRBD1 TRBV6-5 CASTQGGRTEAFF TGTGCCAGCACCCAAGGGGGCCGGACTGAAGCTTTCTTT
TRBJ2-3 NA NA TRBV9 CASSTSGGTDTQYF TGTGCCAGCAGCACGTCAGGGGGGACAGATACGCAGTATTTT